This TCR beta chain was found in a study of blood T cells in healthy people across ages. This clonotype was found a few times. Germline loops: CDR1 MNHEY, CDR2 SVGAGI. V was pared by 6 bases and J by 3 bases, with 12 bases between. The CDR3 spans 14 residues. Next came a second PCR, run for roughly 7 to 12 cycles, which used a sample-barcoded 5' primer along with a J-beta primer mix. TCRdb passed the 5' RACE reads through MiXCR, listing each CDR3 protein once. The sample lists about 630,000 distinct CDR3 sequences, under 25% occurring once. The sequence was collected from a man between 65 and 85 years old in good health. The chain has TRBV6-5 and TRBJ2-1, with D perhaps TRBD1 (6 bases). Sequences were obtained from blood. CDR3 region: CASRGHDDYNEQFF. The DNA for the CDR3 is TGTGCCAGCAGGGGACACGACGACTACAATGAGCAGTTCTTC.